The clone carrying this T cell receptor (beta chain) was seen repeatedly, ten times or more. The target antigen is unknown. The data are from a study of T cells in Graves' hyperthyroidism and ophthalmopathy. Study-level findings and limits: The model identified upcoming ophthalmopathy a median about 6.5 months ahead of onset.

Amplification of TCR beta CDR3 regions used RNA as the template. HTBI primers drove first-round RT-PCR of the TCR CDR3. TCRdb reprocessed the multiplex PCR reads with MiXCR, giving one entry per CDR3 protein. This sample has more than 300,000 distinct CDR3 sequences, with approximately 14% found just once. Sequenced sample: blood. The origin of this receptor is a woman aged 25 to 45 with Graves' ophthalmopathy.

CDR3 region: CASSLGSGQGDYGYTF. CDR3 bases: TGTGCCAGCAGCTTAGGCTCCGGACAGGGGGACTATGGCTACACCTTC. J is TRBJ1-2 and V is TRBV13, with 10 bases matching TRBD1. Looked up from germline, CDR1 is PRHDT and CDR2 is FYEKMQ (reference sequence). CDR3 length: 16 amino acids. V gave up 0 bases and J gave up 3 bases; unmatched junction bases: 4. The full variable domain, completed using reference TRBV13 and TRBJ1-2, is AAGVIQSPRHLIKEKRETATLKCYPIPRHDTVYWYQQGPGQDPQFLISFYEKMQSDKGSIPDRFSAQQFSDYHSELNMSSLELGDSALYFCASSLGSGQGDYGYTFGSGTRLTVV.